Shown below are 21 T cell receptor beta chains from a single sample sequenced in a study of blood T cells in healthy people across ages. For the second PCR, which ran for about 6 to 11 cycles, a sample-barcoded 5' primer and a J-beta primer mix were used. In TCRdb, the 5' RACE reads were re-called with MiXCR into one record per CDR3 protein. Among 1,300,000 or so distinct CDR3 sequences listed, approximately 59% were seen once. Sequenced sample: blood. These receptors were collected from a man aged 18-30 years in good health.

The CDR3 spells CASSGEGGETQYF. CDR3 nucleotides: TGTGCCAGCAGTGGAGAGGGCGGGGAGACCCAGTACTTC. This sequence joins TRBV6-1 and TRBJ2-5; perhaps TRBD2 as D (5 bases). V was pared by 4 bases and J by 5 bases, with 11 bases between. Looked up from germline, CDR1 is MNHNS and CDR2 is SASEGT. The CDR3 has 13 amino acids.

This rearrangement joins TRBV27 to TRBJ2-4; D gene ambiguous. TRBJ2-7 explains the end of the DNA better; the J call may be wrong. CDR3 length: 13 residues. The germline V gene encodes CDR1 MNHEY and CDR2 SMNVEV (reference sequence). The chain's CDR3 is CASSLRSADEQYF. The CDR3 bases are TGTGCCAGCAGTTTACGCAGTGCCGACGAGCAGTACTTC.

The chain combines TRBV20-1 with TRBJ2-7; D tentatively reads TRBD1 or TRBD2 (5 bases each). The V gene lost 1 base and the J gene lost 1 base, with 14 bases spanning the gap. The germline CDR1 and CDR2 sequences are DFQATT and SNEGSKA (reference sequence). The CDR3 loop spans 15 amino acids. The CDR3 region has the DNA TGCAGTGCTAGAGGGGGACCGGGACCTTCCTACGAGCAGTACTTC. Protein: CSARGGPGPSYEQYF.

This chain joins TRBV4-3 and TRBJ2-3, with a weak D call TRBD2 (6 bases). V lost 1 base, J lost 3 bases, and 14 bases lay in between. Germline assignment: CDR1 LGHNA and CDR2 YSLEER. CDR3 size: 16 residues. CDR3 protein: CASSQAFGLLTDTQYF. The CDR3 nucleotides read TGCGCCAGCAGCCAAGCGTTTGGACTACTGACAGATACGCAGTATTTT.

Of note for this clonotype: An end of the junction differs from the germline gene, which may be a read error. The chain couples TRBV28 to TRBJ1-2; D is undetermined. The CDR3 sequence is 13 residues long. Looked up from germline, CDR1 is MDHEN and CDR2 is SYDVKM. The CDR3 nucleotides are TGTGCCATCAGTTATGACTTGAGTCGGAGCTACACCTTC. Amino acids: CAISYDLSRSYTF.

This clonotype has more than one count but fewer than ten. The J gene is TRBJ2-7, the V gene TRBV15, with D maybe TRBD1 (5 bases). The CDR3 covers 15 residues. Germline-derived CDR1 and CDR2 are LNHNV and YYDKDF (reference sequence). V was shortened by 5 bases and J by 4 bases, with 18 bases between the two germline ends. The CDR3 spells CATSGSDSLGYEQYF. CDR3 coding DNA: TGTGCCACCAGCGGATCAGACAGTTTGGGGTACGAGCAGTACTTC.

The chain combines TRBV20-1 with TRBJ2-1; 7 bases map to TRBD2. The CDR3 contains 17 residues. Per germline, CDR1 DFQATT and CDR2 SNEGSKA (reference sequence). V trimming: 7 bases; J trimming: 0 bases; junction bases outside the gene matches: 15. The CDR3 loop reads CSGTSGEYMNSYNEQFF. The CDR3 DNA reads as TGCAGTGGAACCAGCGGGGAATATATGAACTCCTACAATGAGCAGTTCTTC.

The chain couples TRBV29-1 to TRBJ1-3; D perhaps matches TRBD1 (6 bases). Germline CDR1 SQVTM, CDR2 ANQGSEA. The V end lost 6 bases, the J end lost 0 bases, and 12 bases lay between the germline ends. This CDR3 region has 14 residues. The CDR3, as DNA: TGCAGCGTGGCCACAGGGAGCTCTGGAAACACCATATATTTT. This translates into CSVATGSSGNTIYF. Full variable domain (outside the CDR3, taken from reference TRBV29-1 and TRBJ1-3): SAVISQKPSRDICQRGTSLTIQCQVDSQVTMMFWYRQQPGQSLTLIATANQGSEATYESGFVIDKFPISRPNLTFSTLTVSNMSPEDSSIYLCSVATGSSGNTIYFGEGSWLTVV.

J is TRBJ1-4 and V is TRBV12-3 or TRBV12-4, with 7 bases fitting TRBD1. Trimming at V came to 6 bases and at J to 3 bases, leaving 7 bases not matched to a gene. CDR3 size: 15 residues. The CDR3 DNA reads as TGTGCCAGCAGACCCTCTGGGACAGCTAATGAAAAACTGTTTTTT. This codes for CASRPSGTANEKLFF.

The gene calls are TRBV6-4 and TRBJ2-1, with D maybe TRBD1 (6 bases). The V end lost 5 bases, the J end lost 3 bases, and 17 bases lay between the germline ends. The CDR3 spans 16 residues. Germline V gene lookup returns CDR1 MRHNA and CDR2 SNTAGT. CDR3 loop: CASSPRTGKHYNEQFF. The CDR3 DNA reads as TGTGCCAGCAGTCCACGAACAGGGAAACACTACAATGAGCAGTTCTTC.

This rearrangement joins TRBV4-2 to TRBJ2-1; D is unresolved. V was cut by 3 bases and J by 10 bases, with 13 bases left in between. The germline V gene has CDR1 LGHNA and CDR2 YNFKEQ. This CDR3 region has 13 residues. The CDR3 DNA follows: TGTGCCAGCAGCCAGCTCCGACACGGAGAGCAGTTCTTC. Its translation is CASSQLRHGEQFF.

The genes are TRBV28 and TRBJ2-4; D ambiguous. CDR1 is MDHEN and CDR2 is SYDVKM in the germline V gene. V lost 4 bases and J lost 0, with 10 bases in between. This CDR3 comprises 15 residues. CDR3 bases: TGTGCCAGCAGTTCAGTCGACATAGCCAAAAACATTCAGTACTTC. This translates into CASSSVDIAKNIQYF. Supplemented by reference TRBV28 and TRBJ2-4, the full variable domain reads DVKVTQSSRYLVKRTGEKVFLECVQDMDHENMFWYRQDPGLGLRLIYFSYDVKMKEKGDIPEGYSVSREKKERFSLILESASTNQTSMYLCASSSVDIAKNIQYFGAGTRLSVL.

This clonotype was counted many times. This rearrangement joins TRBV12-3 or TRBV12-4 to TRBJ2-3; tentatively, D is TRBD2 (6 bases). The CDR3 totals 17 residues. V gave up 0 bases and J gave up 2 bases, with 15 bases separating them. The CDR3 protein is CASSLANRDFNTDTQYF. CDR3 DNA: TGTGCCAGCAGTTTAGCGAACCGGGACTTCAACACAGATACGCAGTATTTT.

This clonotype was seen a few times. The rearrangement links TRBV7-9 to TRBJ2-1; 8 bases are a match to TRBD2. The CDR3 totals 15 residues. Germline V CDR1 and CDR2: SEHNR, FQNEAQ (reference sequence). V gave up 5 bases and J gave up 8 bases; unmatched junction bases: 11. For the CDR3, the DNA is TGTGCCAGCAGCGCCGGCGGGAGGTTATTCGATGAGCAGTTCTTC. Its translation is CASSAGGRLFDEQFF.

This clonotype was seen only once. The V call is TRBV24-1, the J call TRBJ1-1; D gene ambiguous. This CDR3 spans 12 amino acids. Germline lookup yields CDR1 KGHDR and CDR2 SFDVKD. Trimming stripped 7 bases from V and 3 bases from J, with 8 bases between. The CDR3 coding sequence is TGTGCCACCAGGGTCCGGGACACTGAAGCTTTCTTT. Encoded protein: CATRVRDTEAFF.

The genes are TRBV20-1 and TRBJ1-6; D gene ambiguous. Germline assignment: CDR1 DFQATT and CDR2 SNEGSKA (reference sequence). Trimming left V 3 bases short and J 3 bases short, with 12 bases between. There are 15 residues in the CDR3. CDR3 sequence: CSARAPGDYNSPLHF. CDR3 nucleotides: TGCAGTGCTAGGGCTCCCGGGGACTATAATTCACCCCTCCACTTT.

This clonotype has just one count. V gene TRBV3-1 combines with J gene TRBJ1-2; 7 bases line up with TRBD1. The CDR3 covers 14 residues. The ends lost 3 bases at V and 7 bases at J; junction bases unmatched: 8. Germline lookup yields CDR1 LGHDT and CDR2 YNNKEL (reference sequence). The CDR3 DNA reads as TGTGCCAGCAGCCATACCGGGACAGCATTTGGCTACACCTTC. This gives the protein CASSHTGTAFGYTF.

Here the CDR3 DNA reads TGTGCCACTTCACTTACCGGGACCCCGTACGCGGTGTCGTTCTTC. Translating gives CATSLTGTPYAVSFF. This chain joins TRBV3-1 and TRBJ2-1, with D possibly called TRBD1 or TRBD2 (5 bases each). The CDR3 runs 15 residues. Germline CDR1 is LGHDT and CDR2 is YNNKEL (reference sequence). The V end lost 10 bases, the J end lost 15 bases, and 31 bases lay between the germline ends.

The V gene is TRBV2, the J gene TRBJ2-5, with D perhaps TRBD1 (5 bases). CDR3 length equals 13 residues. The germline V and J ends were trimmed by 3 bases and 1 base, with 6 bases remaining between them. Germline values: CDR1 SNHLY, CDR2 FYNNEI. The chain's CDR3 is CASSDQGQETQYF. The CDR3 region has the DNA TGTGCCAGCAGTGATCAGGGCCAAGAGACCCAGTACTTC.

This chain connects TRBV7-2 to TRBJ2-6; the D is unclear. Germline V gene data show CDR1 as SGHTA and CDR2 as FQGNSA. This CDR3 comprises 14 residues. Trimming removed 5 bases from V and 0 bases from J, with 5 bases in between. CDR3 loop: CASSQYSGANVLTF. For the CDR3, the DNA is TGTGCCAGCAGCCAATACTCTGGGGCCAACGTCCTGACTTTC.

The table lists this clonotype with a few counts. The V call is TRBV12-3 or TRBV12-4, the J call TRBJ2-5; D is perhaps TRBD1 (5 bases). The end of the DNA is better explained by TRBJ2-7, so the J call may be wrong. The CDR3 spans 14 residues. DNA for the CDR3: TGTGCCAGCAGTTTAGGGACACACGATTACGAGCAGTACTTC. Encoded protein: CASSLGTHDYEQYF.